This TCR beta chain is drawn from a study of T cells after yellow fever vaccination. Using its own MiXCR run on the 5' RACE reads, TCRdb lists one record per CDR3 protein. The table has about 74,000 distinct CDR3 sequences, more than 5.5% seen once. Germline V lookup: CDR1 MNHEY, CDR2 SMNVEV (reference sequence). Trimming took off 6 bases at V and 2 bases at J, with 11 bases between the two ends. The CDR3 loop spans 13 amino acids. The gene calls are TRBV27 and TRBJ2-7; no reliable D call. This receptor was obtained from a man younger than 35 who received the YFV17D yellow fever vaccine. Specimen: CD8+ T cells sorted from PBMCs, collected 4 to 5 days after the first yellow fever vaccination. CDR3 in DNA: TGTGCCAGCAGCGTGGACGGCGCCTACGAGCAGTACGTC. Its translation: CASSVDGAYEQYV.